What follows describes a single TCR beta chain. Its recognized antigen is unknown. Nothing much larger sits one base from this clone, and base qualities are not available. V sheds 1 base and J sheds 8 bases, leaving 9 bases between their ends. The CDR1 and CDR2 encoded by the germline V gene are SGHRS and YFSETQ. Inclusive of the bounding cysteine and phenylalanine, the CDR3 is 13 residues long. Kept here is only the CDR3 DNA, which spans 39 bases and is read in frame from base 1. The sample comes from a study of beta chain features in type 1 diabetes (dated by TCRdb to between 2017 and 2018). As for the study more broadly: Patients and healthy donors did not differ in mean age, gender distribution, total cell number or subset yield. A total of approximately 99,000,000 sorted cells were examined across all samples, and RNA yield correlated strongly with the number of cells per subset. In the study, TCRB repertoires of sorted circulating CD4+ T cell subsets from recently diagnosed type 1 diabetes patients were compared with those of matched healthy donors. Regulatory and stem cell-like memory subsets were obtained from only 8 patients and about eight healthy donors, while naive and central memory subsets were obtained from all 28 donors. The full study reports these points: HLA sub-analyses involved small numbers of individuals, so any influence of HLA type on TCRB rearrangement remained unresolved. PCR might favor shorter templates, but patient and control samples were amplified and corrected together, so any skew would affect both groups equally. Because cDNA rather than genomic DNA was sequenced, highly expressing activated cells could have been over-represented, although no difference in activation and CD3 levels was found between groups. The naive, central memory and regulatory TCRB repertoires appeared to resemble one another more closely among patients than among healthy donors. Patients with type 1 diabetes made fewer insertions and deleted more nucleotides at VDJ recombination sites, implying thymic rearrangement abnormalities. In all four CD4+ subsets, TCRB CDR3 length was moderately but significantly shorter in type 1 diabetes patients.

The entire isolated RNA was reverse transcribed using the High Capacity cDNA Reverse Transcription Kit, and thus expressed TCRB transcripts were sequenced. Naive, central memory and regulatory T cell samples underwent deep immunoSEQ sequencing, averaging roughly 3.4 million total reads per sample. Sorted cells were lysed in RLT buffer, and RNA was extracted using DNase-treated RNeasy Micro or Mini kits according to cell number. Each cell subset was processed separately to prevent cross-contamination, with patient and healthy donor samples processed together. Using the immunoSEQ multiplex PCR, TCRB sequences were amplified from cDNA into 87-bp fragments spanning the CDR3 region. Sequencing of the amplicons was done on the Illumina HiSeq platform. As for how the authors treated the data: PCR bias was computationally corrected using synthetic template baselines, reads within Hamming distance 2 were collapsed, and singletons that could not be merged were discarded. Reads were aligned against IMGT to assign V, D and J genes, CDR3 length and insertions or deletions at six rearrangement sites. Clonotype counts were normalized to sorted cell number within each subset before computing true diversity and Gini coefficients with the tcR R package. The overlap coefficient, calculated on TCRB nucleotide sequences, was used to measure repertoire sharing. As a proxy for the pre-selection repertoire, out-of-frame TCRB sequences from naive cells were analyzed. TCRdb re-hosts the immuneACCESS table, in-frame sequences only. Its copies lack some clones; in the studies checked, an unresolved V gene accounts for under half of them, and the cause for the rest is not known. The V and J calls and the clone size are those of that table, but D and trimming were determined from the DNA. Present in this sample are 350,000 to 400,000 clones, about 14% of which were seen just once. Jointly, the top ten make up approximately 0.02% of the sample.

Each donor gave one peripheral blood draw, averaging about 100 mL, which was collected into heparinised tubes. A BD FACSAria II was used to sort naive, central memory, regulatory and stem cell-like memory CD4+ T cells with a panel that included CD45RO, CCR7, CD25, CD127, CD95 and CD27. A purity above 95% was achieved for all sorted populations. Right away, PBMCs were isolated by Lymphoprep density gradient centrifugation and were stained directly, with no culture step. So that batch effects would be minimized, each experiment stained and sorted samples in pairs, pairing one healthy donor with one patient.

This TCR was recovered from a woman younger than 30 in good health. Specimen: naive CD4+ T cells from blood. Sample cell subset or site, as interpreted from the label and publication: true naive CD4+ T cells. The rearrangement combines TRBV5-1 with TRBJ1-4; there is no confident call for the D gene. The nucleotide sequence reads as follows: TGCGCCAGCAGCTTGATGACACGCGAAAAACTGTTTTTT. This encodes CASSLMTREKLFF.